The clone carrying this T cell receptor beta chain was counted only a few times. This sample stems from a study of T cells after yellow fever vaccination. Each CDR3 protein is one row after TCRdb ran MiXCR on the 5' RACE reads. The sample consists of some 160,000 distinct CDR3 sequences, 9.3% of them appearing once. Germline CDR1 MGHRA, CDR2 YSYEKL. The CDR3 totals 15 residues. V lost 0 bases to trimming and J lost 3 bases, with 9 bases between them. V gene TRBV4-1 combines with J gene TRBJ1-3; a weak D match, TRBD1 (5 bases). Specimen: CD8+ T cells sorted from PBMCs, collected 45 days after the yellow fever booster vaccination. The receptor was derived from a man aged 18 to 29 who received the YFV17D yellow fever vaccine. CDR3 sequence (DNA): TGCGCCAGCAGCCAAGATCGGGGGAATGGAAACACCATATATTTT. Translating it yields CASSQDRGNGNTIYF.